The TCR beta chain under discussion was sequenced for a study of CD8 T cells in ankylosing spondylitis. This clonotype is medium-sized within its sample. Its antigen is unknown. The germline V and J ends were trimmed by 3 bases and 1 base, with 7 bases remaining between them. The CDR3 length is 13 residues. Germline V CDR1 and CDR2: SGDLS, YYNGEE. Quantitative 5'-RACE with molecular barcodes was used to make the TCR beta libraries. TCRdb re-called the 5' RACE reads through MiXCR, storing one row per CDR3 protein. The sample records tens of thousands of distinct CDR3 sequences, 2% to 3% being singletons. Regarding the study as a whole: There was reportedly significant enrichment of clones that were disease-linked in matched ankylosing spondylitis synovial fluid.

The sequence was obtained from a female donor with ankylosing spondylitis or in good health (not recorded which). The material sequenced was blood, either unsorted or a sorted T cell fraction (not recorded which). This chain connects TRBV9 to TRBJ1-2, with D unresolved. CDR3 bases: TGTGCCAGCAGCGCCACCAATAACTATGGCTACACCTTC. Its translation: CASSATNNYGYTF.